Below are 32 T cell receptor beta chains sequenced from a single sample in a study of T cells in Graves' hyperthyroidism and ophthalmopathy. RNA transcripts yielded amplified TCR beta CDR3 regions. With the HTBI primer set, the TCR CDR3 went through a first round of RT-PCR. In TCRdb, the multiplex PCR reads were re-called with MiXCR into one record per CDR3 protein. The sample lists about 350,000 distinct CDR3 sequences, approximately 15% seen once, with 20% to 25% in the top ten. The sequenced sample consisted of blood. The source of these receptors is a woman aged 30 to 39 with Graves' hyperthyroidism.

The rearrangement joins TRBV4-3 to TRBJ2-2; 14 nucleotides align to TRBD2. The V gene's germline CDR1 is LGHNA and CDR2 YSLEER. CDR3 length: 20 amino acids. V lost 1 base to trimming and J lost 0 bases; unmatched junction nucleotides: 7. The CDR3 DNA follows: TGCGCCAGCAGCCAAGGCCCTGGACTAGCGGGAGGTTCGAACACCGGGGAGCTGTTTTTT. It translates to CASSQGPGLAGGSNTGELFF.

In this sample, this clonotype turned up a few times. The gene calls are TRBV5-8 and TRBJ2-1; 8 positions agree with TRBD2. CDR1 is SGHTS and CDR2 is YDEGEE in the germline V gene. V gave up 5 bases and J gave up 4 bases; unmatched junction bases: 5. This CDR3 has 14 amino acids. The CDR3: CASRQLAEYNEQFF. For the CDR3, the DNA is TGTGCCAGCAGGCAACTAGCGGAATACAATGAGCAGTTCTTC.

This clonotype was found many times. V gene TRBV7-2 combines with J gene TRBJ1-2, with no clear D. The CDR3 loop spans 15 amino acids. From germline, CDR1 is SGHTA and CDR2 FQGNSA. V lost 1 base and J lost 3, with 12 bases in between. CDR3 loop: CASSLGRQKDYGYTF. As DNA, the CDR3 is TGTGCCAGCAGCTTAGGTCGGCAGAAAGACTATGGCTACACCTTC.

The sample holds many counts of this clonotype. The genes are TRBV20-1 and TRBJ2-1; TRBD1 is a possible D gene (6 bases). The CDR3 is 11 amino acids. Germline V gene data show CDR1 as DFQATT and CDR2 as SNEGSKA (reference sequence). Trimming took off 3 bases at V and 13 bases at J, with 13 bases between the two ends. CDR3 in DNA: TGCAGTGCTAGGGGGGCAGCTCATCAGTTCTTC. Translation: CSARGAAHQFF.

The CDR3 sequence: CASRSERGSYNEQFF. CDR3 DNA: TGTGCCAGCAGATCGGAGAGGGGCTCCTACAATGAGCAGTTCTTC. J is TRBJ2-1 and V is TRBV27; D tentatively fits TRBD1 or TRBD2 (5 bases each). Germline CDR1 is MNHEY and CDR2 is SMNVEV (reference sequence). The germline V and J ends were trimmed by 6 bases and 0 bases, with 12 bases remaining between them. The CDR3 sequence is 15 residues long.

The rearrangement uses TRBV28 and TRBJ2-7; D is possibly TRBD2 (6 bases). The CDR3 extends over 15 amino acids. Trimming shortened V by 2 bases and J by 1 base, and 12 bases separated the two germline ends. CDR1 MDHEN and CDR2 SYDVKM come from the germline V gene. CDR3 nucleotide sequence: TGTGCCAGCAGTTTAAGGCGGGGAATGTCCTACGAGCAGTACTTC. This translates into CASSLRRGMSYEQYF.

The CDR3 spells CASSATTGVNTEAFF. Here the CDR3 DNA reads TGTGCCAGCAGCGCGACGACAGGGGTGAACACTGAAGCTTTCTTT. The chain recombines TRBV7-6 with TRBJ1-1; TRBD1 agrees at 8 bases. The V and J ends lost 5 bases and 0 bases, in that order; junction bases with no gene match: 5. This CDR3 contains 15 residues. Germline CDR1 and CDR2: SGHVS and FNYEAQ. Together with reference TRBV7-6 and TRBJ1-1, the CDR3 gives the full variable domain: GAGVSQSPRYKVTKRGQDVALRCDPISGHVSLYWYRQALGQGPEFLTYFNYEAQQDKSGLPNDRFSAERPEGSISTLTIQRTEQRDSAMYRCASSATTGVNTEAFFGQGTRLTVV.

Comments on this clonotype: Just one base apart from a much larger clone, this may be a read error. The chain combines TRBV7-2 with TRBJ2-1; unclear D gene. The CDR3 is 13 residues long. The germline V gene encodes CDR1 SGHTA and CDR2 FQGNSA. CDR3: CAGSLGSAAEQFF. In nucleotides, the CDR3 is TGTGCCGGCAGCTTAGGGTCAGCCGCCGAGCAGTTCTTC.

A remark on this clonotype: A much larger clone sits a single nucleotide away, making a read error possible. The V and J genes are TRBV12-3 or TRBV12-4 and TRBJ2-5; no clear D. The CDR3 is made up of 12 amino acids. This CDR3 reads CASSFSVEAQYF. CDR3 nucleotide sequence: TGTGCCAGCAGTTTTTCTGTAGAGGCCCAGTACTTC.

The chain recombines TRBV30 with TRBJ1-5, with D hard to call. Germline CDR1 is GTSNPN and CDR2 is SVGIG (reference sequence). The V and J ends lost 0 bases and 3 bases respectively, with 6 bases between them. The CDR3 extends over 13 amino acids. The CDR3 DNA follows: TGTGCCTGGAGTGTACTGAACAATCAGCCCCAGCATTTT. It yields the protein CAWSVLNNQPQHF.

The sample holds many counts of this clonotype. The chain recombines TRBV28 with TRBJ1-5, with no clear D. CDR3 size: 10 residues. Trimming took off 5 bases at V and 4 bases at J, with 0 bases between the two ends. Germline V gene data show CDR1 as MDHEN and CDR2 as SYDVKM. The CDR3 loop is CASSNQPQHF. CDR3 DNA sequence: TGTGCCAGCAGTAATCAGCCCCAGCATTTT.

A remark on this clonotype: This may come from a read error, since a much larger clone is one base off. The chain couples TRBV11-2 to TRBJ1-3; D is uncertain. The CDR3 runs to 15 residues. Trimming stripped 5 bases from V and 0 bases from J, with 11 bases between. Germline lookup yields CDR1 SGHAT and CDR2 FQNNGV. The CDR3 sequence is CASSDKRGSGNTIYF. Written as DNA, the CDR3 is TGTGCCAGCAGCGACAAGCGGGGCTCTGGAAACACCATATATTTT.

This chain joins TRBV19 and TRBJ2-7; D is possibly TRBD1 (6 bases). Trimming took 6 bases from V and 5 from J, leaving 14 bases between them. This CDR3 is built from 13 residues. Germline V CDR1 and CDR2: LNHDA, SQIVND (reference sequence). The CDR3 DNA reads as TGTGCCAGTAGAAGGTTGGACAGCCACGAGCAGTACTTC. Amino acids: CASRRLDSHEQYF.

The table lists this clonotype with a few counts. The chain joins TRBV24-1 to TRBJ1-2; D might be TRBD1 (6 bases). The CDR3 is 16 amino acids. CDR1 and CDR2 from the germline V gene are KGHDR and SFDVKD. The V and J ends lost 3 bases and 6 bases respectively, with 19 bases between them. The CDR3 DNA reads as TGTGCCACCAGTGATCGATCCCCGGGACAACTAGATGGCTACACCTTC. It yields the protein CATSDRSPGQLDGYTF.

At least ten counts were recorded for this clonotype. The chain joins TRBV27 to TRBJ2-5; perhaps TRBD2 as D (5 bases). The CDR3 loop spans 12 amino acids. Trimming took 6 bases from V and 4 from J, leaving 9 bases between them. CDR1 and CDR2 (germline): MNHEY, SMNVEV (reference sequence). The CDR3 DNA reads TGTGCCAGCAGGAGGAGCGGAGAGACCCAGTACTTC. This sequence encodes CASRRSGETQYF.

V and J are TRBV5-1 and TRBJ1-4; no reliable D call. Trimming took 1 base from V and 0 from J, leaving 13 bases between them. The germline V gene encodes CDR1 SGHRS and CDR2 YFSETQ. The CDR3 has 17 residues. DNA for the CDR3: TGCGCCAGCAGCTTGCACCACAGTACCGCAACTAATGAAAAACTGTTTTTT. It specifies CASSLHHSTATNEKLFF.

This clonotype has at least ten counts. The CDR3 protein is CAWSVNLWKEQYF. CDR3 DNA: TGTGCCTGGAGTGTCAACCTTTGGAAGGAGCAGTACTTC. The chain links TRBV30 to TRBJ2-7; D unresolved. V was trimmed by 0 bases and J by 7 bases, leaving 13 bases between them. The CDR3 spans 13 residues. CDR1 GTSNPN and CDR2 SVGIG come from the germline V gene (reference sequence).

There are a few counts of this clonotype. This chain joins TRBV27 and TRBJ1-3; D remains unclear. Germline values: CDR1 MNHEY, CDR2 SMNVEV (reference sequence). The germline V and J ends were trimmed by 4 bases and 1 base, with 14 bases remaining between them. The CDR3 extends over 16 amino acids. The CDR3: CASSSSVQQSGNTIYF. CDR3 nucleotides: TGTGCCAGCAGTTCAAGTGTACAACAGTCTGGAAACACCATATATTTT.

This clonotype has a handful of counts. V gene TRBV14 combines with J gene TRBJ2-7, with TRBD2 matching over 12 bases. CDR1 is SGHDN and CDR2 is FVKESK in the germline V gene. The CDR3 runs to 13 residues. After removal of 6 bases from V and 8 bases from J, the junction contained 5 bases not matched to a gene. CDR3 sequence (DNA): TGTGCCAGCAGGTTCGGGACTAGCGGGCAGCAGTACTTC. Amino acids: CASRFGTSGQQYF.

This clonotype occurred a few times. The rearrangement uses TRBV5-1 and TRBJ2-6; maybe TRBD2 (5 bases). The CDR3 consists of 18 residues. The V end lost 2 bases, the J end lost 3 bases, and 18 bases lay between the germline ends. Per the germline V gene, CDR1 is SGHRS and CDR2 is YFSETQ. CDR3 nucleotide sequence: TGCGCCAGCAGCTTCGCGGGTCCTCCTATTGATGGGGCCAACGTCCTGACTTTC. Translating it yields CASSFAGPPIDGANVLTF.

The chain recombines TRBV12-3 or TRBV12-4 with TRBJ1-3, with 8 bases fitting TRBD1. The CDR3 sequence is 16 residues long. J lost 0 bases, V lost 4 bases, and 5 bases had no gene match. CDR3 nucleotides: TGTGCCAGCAGTTCAGGGGGCCCGAACTCTGGAAACACCATATATTTT. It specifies CASSSGGPNSGNTIYF.

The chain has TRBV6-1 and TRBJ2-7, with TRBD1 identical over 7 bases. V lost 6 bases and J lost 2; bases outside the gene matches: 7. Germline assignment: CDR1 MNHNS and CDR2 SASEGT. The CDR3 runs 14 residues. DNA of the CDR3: TGTGCCAGCAGGAAACCCGGGACAGCCTACGAGCAGTACTTC. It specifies CASRKPGTAYEQYF.

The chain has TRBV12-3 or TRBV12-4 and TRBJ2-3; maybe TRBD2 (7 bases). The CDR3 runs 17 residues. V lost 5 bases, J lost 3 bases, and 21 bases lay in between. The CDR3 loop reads CASSPGGRQELTDTQYF. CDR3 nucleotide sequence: TGTGCCAGCAGTCCCGGGGGGAGACAGGAATTAACAGATACGCAGTATTTT.

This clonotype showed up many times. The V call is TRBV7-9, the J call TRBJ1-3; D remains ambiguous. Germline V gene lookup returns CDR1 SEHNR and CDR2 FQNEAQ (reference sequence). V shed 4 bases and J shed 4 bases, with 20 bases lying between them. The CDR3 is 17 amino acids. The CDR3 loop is CASSSRSTPLGGNTIYF. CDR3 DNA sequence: TGTGCCAGCAGCTCCCGTTCGACCCCTCTGGGAGGAAACACCATATATTTT.

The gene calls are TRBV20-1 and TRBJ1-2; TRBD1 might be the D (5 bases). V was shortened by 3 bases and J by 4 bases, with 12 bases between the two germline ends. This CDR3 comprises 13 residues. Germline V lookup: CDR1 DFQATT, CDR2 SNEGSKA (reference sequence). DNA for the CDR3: TGCAGTGCTAGTACCTCGGGGGGCTATGGCTACACCTTC. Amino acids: CSASTSGGYGYTF.

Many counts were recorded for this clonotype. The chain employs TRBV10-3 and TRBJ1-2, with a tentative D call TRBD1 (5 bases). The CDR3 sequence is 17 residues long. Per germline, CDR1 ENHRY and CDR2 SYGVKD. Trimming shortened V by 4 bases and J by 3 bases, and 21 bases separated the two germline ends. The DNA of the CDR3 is TGTGCCATCAGTGGGACCGGGACGGGGTTTACGGACTATGGCTACACCTTC. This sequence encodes CAISGTGTGFTDYGYTF.

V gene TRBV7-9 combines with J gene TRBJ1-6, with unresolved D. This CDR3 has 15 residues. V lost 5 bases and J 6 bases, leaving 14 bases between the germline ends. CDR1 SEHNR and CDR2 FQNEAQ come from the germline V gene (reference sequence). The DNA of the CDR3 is TGTGCCAGCAGCACAGTGACGGAGCGTAATTCACCCCTCCACTTT. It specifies CASSTVTERNSPLHF.

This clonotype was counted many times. For the CDR3, the DNA is TGCAGTGCTAGGCCGCCGGGAGGCTTCTACGAGCAGTACTTC. This gives the protein CSARPPGGFYEQYF. This chain connects TRBV20-1 to TRBJ2-7; TRBD2 matches 7 bases. V shed 3 bases, J shed 3 bases, and the junction held 8 bases outside the gene matches. Germline CDR1 is DFQATT and CDR2 is SNEGSKA (reference sequence). This CDR3 contains 14 residues.

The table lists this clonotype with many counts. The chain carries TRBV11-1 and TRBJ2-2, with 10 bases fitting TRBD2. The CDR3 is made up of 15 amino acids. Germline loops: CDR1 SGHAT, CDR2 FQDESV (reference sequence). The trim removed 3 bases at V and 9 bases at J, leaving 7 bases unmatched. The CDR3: CASSFGLAVGRELFF. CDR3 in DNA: TGTGCCAGCAGCTTTGGACTAGCGGTAGGAAGGGAGCTGTTTTTT.

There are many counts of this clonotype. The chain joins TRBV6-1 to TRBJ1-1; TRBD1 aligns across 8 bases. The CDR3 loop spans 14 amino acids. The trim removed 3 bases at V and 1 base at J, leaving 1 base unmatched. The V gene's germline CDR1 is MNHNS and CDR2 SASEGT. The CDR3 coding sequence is TGTGCCAGCAGTGACAGGGGGCGGAACACTGAAGCTTTCTTT. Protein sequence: CASSDRGRNTEAFF.

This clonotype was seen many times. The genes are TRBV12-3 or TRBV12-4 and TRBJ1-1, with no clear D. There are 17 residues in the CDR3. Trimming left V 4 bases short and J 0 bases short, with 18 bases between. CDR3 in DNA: TGTGCCAGCAGTTCGATCCTTGGACCAGACATGAACACTGAAGCTTTCTTT. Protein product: CASSSILGPDMNTEAFF.

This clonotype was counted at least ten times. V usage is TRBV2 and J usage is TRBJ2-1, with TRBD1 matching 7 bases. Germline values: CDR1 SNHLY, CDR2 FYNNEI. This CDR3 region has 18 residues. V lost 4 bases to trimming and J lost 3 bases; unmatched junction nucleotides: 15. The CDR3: CASSGSISDRVNYNEQFF. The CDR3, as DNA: TGTGCCAGCAGTGGCTCAATATCAGACAGGGTGAACTACAATGAGCAGTTCTTC.